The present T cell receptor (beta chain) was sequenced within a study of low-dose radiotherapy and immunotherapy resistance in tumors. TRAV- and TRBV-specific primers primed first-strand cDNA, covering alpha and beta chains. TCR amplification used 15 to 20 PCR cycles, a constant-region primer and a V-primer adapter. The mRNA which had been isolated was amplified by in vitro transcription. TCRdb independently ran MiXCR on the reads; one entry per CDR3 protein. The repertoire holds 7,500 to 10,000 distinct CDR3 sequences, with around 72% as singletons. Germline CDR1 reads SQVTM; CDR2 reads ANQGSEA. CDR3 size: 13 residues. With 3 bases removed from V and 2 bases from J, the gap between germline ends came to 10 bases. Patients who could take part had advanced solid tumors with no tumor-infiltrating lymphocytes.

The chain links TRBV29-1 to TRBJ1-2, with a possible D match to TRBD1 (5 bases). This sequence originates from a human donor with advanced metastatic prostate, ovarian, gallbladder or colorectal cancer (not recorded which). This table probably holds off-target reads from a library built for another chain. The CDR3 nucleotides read TGCAGCGTTGATCCGGGACGCAACTATGGCTACACCTTC. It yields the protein CSVDPGRNYGYTF.